This T cell receptor (beta chain) is from a study of T cell responses to AZD1222 COVID-19 vaccine. The CDR3 is made up of 17 amino acids. The ends lost 1 base at V and 4 bases at J; junction bases unmatched: 10. The V gene's germline CDR1 is SEHNR and CDR2 FQNEAQ (reference sequence). Using immunoSEQ multiplex PCR, the repertoire was profiled, and TCRdb retains in-frame clones only, with some absent. The sample lists 90,000 to 150,000 clones, roughly 90% occurring once. As concerns this clone: Its target is not known.

Study-level findings and limits: No repertoire was sampled before or during the peak T cell response, only after it.

This material consisted of peripheral blood, taken on day 0 of AZD1222 vaccination. The rearrangement links TRBV7-9 to TRBJ2-5, with TRBD2 matching 9 bases. This TCR was recovered from an adult in good health. The CDR3 sequence is CASSLVILAGKGETQYF. The CDR3, as DNA: TGTGCCAGCAGCTTAGTTATCCTAGCGGGGAAGGGAGAGACCCAGTACTTC.